This T cell receptor (beta chain) came from a study of blood T cell repertoires in COVID-19. Study-wide background: COVID-19 samples, acute and convalescent, were from the United States, Italy and Spain. PBMCs, B-cell-depleted T cells, or T cells provided the cDNA or gDNA that made up the material.

The J segment lost 8 bases and the V segment lost 4 bases, leaving 4 bases of the junction unmatched. CDR1 LNHDA and CDR2 SQIVND come from the germline V gene (reference sequence). CDR3 length: 12 amino acids. Study processing details: Scientists estimated how many nucleated cells there were by amplifying reference gene primers. The repertoire was sequenced with immunoSEQ multiplex PCR; TCRdb's copy has only in-frame clones and lacks some. V and J calls plus clone size are reproduced from that table; the DNA served to infer D and trimming. This sample has some 190,000 clones; approximately 85% occur once, and the top ten carry approximately 7%. Seattle participants joined during active infection and were tracked over time.

The specimen sequenced was peripheral blood. V and J are TRBV19 and TRBJ1-2, with 7 bases fitting TRBD1. The origin of this receptor is a man older than 75 with COVID-19, enrolled during active disease. The CDR3 bases are TGTGCCAGTAGTAAACAGGGGAAAGGCTACACCTTC. This translates into CASSKQGKGYTF.